This T cell receptor beta chain derives from a study of shared clonotypes between healthy human individuals. The assay was immunoSEQ multiplex PCR, and TCRdb's table has in-frame clones only and misses some. The sample comprises a few million clones, 80% to 95% of which are singletons, and about 0.37% rests with the top ten. A remark on this clone: The antigen remains unidentified.

Trimming cost V 5 bases and J 2 bases, with 13 bases left between them. The CDR3 totals 15 residues. The germline gives CDR1 SGHDT, CDR2 YYEEEE. Healthy and HIV-negative, the adult donors had no recent acute infections or vaccinations. Broader study findings: Some clonotypes were shared by all four sorted-subset donors, while others were not shared. The non-shared ones had lower generation probabilities than the shared ones.

The chain has TRBV5-6 and TRBJ2-2; tentative D call: TRBD1 (5 bases). Sequenced material: naive CD4+ T cells from PBMCs. As for subset: CD45RA+ positively selected. The sequence derives from a man between 18 and 29 years old in good health. Some clones in this sample may be carry-over from other donors' samples. CDR3 in DNA: TGTGCCAGCAGACGGAGACAGATTAACACCGGGGAGCTGTTTTTT. Its translation is CASRRRQINTGELFF.